These 23 T cell receptor beta chains were sequenced from one sample in a study of T cell clonotyping in hematopoietic cell transplantation. The data were produced by immunoSEQ multiplex PCR, yet TCRdb's version contains in-frame clones alone and is incomplete. In the table there are approximately 5,400 clones, around 76% of which are singletons. Sequenced material: peripheral blood mononuclear cells, taken 100 days after allogeneic stem cell transplant. All receptors derive from a male patient between 55 and 70 years old who had an allogeneic stem cell transplant, so T cells may come from the graft donor. Some clones in this sample may be carry-over from other donors' samples.

By share of the sample, this clone is large (0.1 to 1%). This sequence joins TRBV27 and TRBJ2-7; D may be TRBD1 (6 bases). V was pared by 3 bases and J by 6 bases, with 15 bases between. Germline V gene sequence: CDR1 MNHEY, CDR2 SMNVEV (reference sequence). This CDR3 is built from 14 residues. The CDR3 coding sequence is TGTGCCAGCAGTTTCGCAACAGGGAAAGGCGAGCAGTACTTC. As protein: CASSFATGKGEQYF.

A single count supports this clone. The chain links TRBV7-3 to TRBJ2-5; 11 nucleotides line up with TRBD2. CDR3 length: 17 amino acids. V shed 1 base, J shed 5 bases, and the junction held 9 bases outside the gene matches. Germline V lookup: CDR1 SGHTA, CDR2 FQGTGA. CDR3: CASSLRPASGRSETQYF. DNA for the CDR3: TGTGCCAGCAGCTTAAGACCGGCTAGCGGGAGGAGTGAGACCCAGTACTTC.

This clone was picked up one time. The junction departs from the called germline gene at one end, perhaps through a read error. Distinct nucleotide sequences in the sample also encode this CDR3. The V and J genes are TRBV10-1 and TRBJ1-3, with 7 nucleotides matching TRBD1. This CDR3 spans 17 amino acids. Germline V gene sequence: CDR1 WNHNN, CDR2 SYGVQD (reference sequence). This chain's CDR3 is CASSDPGTESSGNTIYF. The CDR3 nucleotides read TGCGCCAGTAGTGACCCCGGGACAGAGAGCTCTGGAAACACCATATATTTT.

The V call is TRBV6-5, the J call TRBJ2-7, with 7 bases fitting TRBD2. CDR1 is MNHEY, CDR2 SVGAGI, per germline. The length of the CDR3 is 14 residues. J lost 6 bases, V lost 5 bases, and 10 bases had no gene match. The CDR3 DNA follows: TGTGCCAGCAGTCCCGGGGCGGGAGTCCGCGAGCAGTACTTC. Amino acids: CASSPGAGVREQYF.

The V gene is TRBV6-6, the J gene TRBJ2-6; D uncertain. Trimming removed 6 bases from V and 2 bases from J, with 5 bases in between. The CDR3 runs 13 residues. Germline V gene sequence: CDR1 MNHNY, CDR2 SVGAGI (reference sequence). The CDR3 DNA sequence: TGTGCCAGCAGACCGGCTGGGGCCAACGTCCTGACTTTC. Translation: CASRPAGANVLTF.

CDR3 protein: CASSPTANQFGNQPQHF. The CDR3 DNA follows: TGCGCCAGCAGCCCTACTGCCAACCAGTTCGGCAATCAGCCCCAGCATTTT. This rearrangement joins TRBV4-1 to TRBJ1-5; no clear D. The V end lost 4 bases, the J end lost 2 bases, and 18 bases lay between the germline ends. Germline assignment: CDR1 MGHRA and CDR2 YSYEKL. The CDR3 contains 17 residues.

The rearrangement joins TRBV7-2 to TRBJ2-5; 10 bases line up with TRBD1. CDR3 size: 15 residues. From germline, CDR1 is SGHTA and CDR2 FQGNSA. V dropped 5 bases and J dropped 5; count of bases not matched to a gene: 8. The CDR3: CASSARQGASETQYF. As DNA, the CDR3 is TGTGCCAGCAGCGCAAGACAGGGGGCAAGTGAGACCCAGTACTTC.

This clone has just one count. The J gene is TRBJ2-1, the V gene TRBV10-2; TRBD2 matches 9 bases. Germline CDR1 reads WSHSY; CDR2 reads SAAADI. The CDR3 contains 14 residues. Trimming cost V 7 bases and J 7 bases; bases outside gene matches: 8. CDR3 amino acids: CASIPGLAQNEQFF. CDR3 coding DNA: TGCGCCAGCATTCCCGGACTAGCGCAAAATGAGCAGTTCTTC.

The rearrangement uses TRBV2 and TRBJ2-5; TRBD2 is a possible D gene (5 bases). CDR1 is SNHLY, CDR2 FYNNEI, per germline. Trimming removed 5 bases at V and 2 bases at J, with 15 bases between. The CDR3 has 15 amino acids. The CDR3 DNA follows: TGTGCCAGCAGTAAACGGGAACGCAAACAAGAGACCCAGTACTTC. Its protein product is CASSKRERKQETQYF. Drawing the rest from reference TRBV2 and TRBJ2-5, the complete variable domain is EPEVTQTPSHQVTQMGQEVILRCVPISNHLYFYWYRQILGQKVEFLVSFYNNEISEKSEIFDDQFSVERPDGSNFTLKIRSTKLEDSAMYFCASSKRERKQETQYFGPGTRLLVL.

The genes are TRBV5-1 and TRBJ2-1; D is uncertain. The CDR3 extends over 16 amino acids. V was trimmed by 5 bases and J by 4 bases, leaving 19 bases between them. Germline V gene sequence: CDR1 SGHRS, CDR2 YFSETQ. The CDR3 nucleotides are TGCGCCAGCAGATCAACCACTATGAATCCATACAATGAGCAGTTCTTC. Amino acid sequence: CASRSTTMNPYNEQFF.

This clone came up once. This chain links TRBV4-3 with TRBJ2-3; a weak D match, TRBD1 (5 bases). The CDR3 is 15 amino acids. Trimming stripped 0 bases from V and 2 bases from J, with 9 bases between. Looked up from germline, CDR1 is LGHNA and CDR2 is YSLEER. CDR3 DNA: TGCGCCAGCAGCCAAGATGGGGCCCTCACAGATACGCAGTATTTT. Its protein is CASSQDGALTDTQYF.

This clone was found a few times. The V gene is TRBV11-2, the J gene TRBJ2-1; D tentatively reads TRBD1 or TRBD2 (5 bases each). V was pared by 5 bases and J by 2 bases, with 13 bases between. Germline-derived CDR1 and CDR2 are SGHAT and FQNNGV. This CDR3 spans 15 amino acids. Here the CDR3 DNA reads TGTGCCAGCAGCCAAGGGGTCGGGGCCTACAATGAGCAGTTCTTC. Translation: CASSQGVGAYNEQFF.

The chain carries TRBV13 and TRBJ2-5, with 7 bases identical to TRBD2. The tail of the sequence fits TRBJ2-7 better, so the J call may be wrong. The CDR3 runs 15 residues. Per germline, CDR1 PRHDT and CDR2 FYEKMQ (reference sequence). CDR3 in amino acids: CASSLGRGRGLEQYF. In DNA, the CDR3 is TGTGCCAGCAGCTTAGGCCGCGGGAGAGGGCTCGAGCAGTACTTC.

The chain links TRBV10-3 to TRBJ1-1; unclear D gene. Trimming left V 5 bases short and J 1 base short, with 2 bases between. The CDR3 covers 11 residues. CDR1 is ENHRY, CDR2 SYGVKD, per germline. Here the CDR3 reads CAISQNTEAFF. The CDR3 coding sequence is TGTGCCATCAGTCAGAACACTGAAGCTTTCTTT.

The rearrangement joins TRBV10-1 to TRBJ2-2, with D possibly being TRBD2 (5 bases). The CDR3 totals 14 residues. Germline V CDR1 and CDR2: WNHNN, SYGVQD (reference sequence). V lost 6 bases to trimming and J lost 4 bases, with 12 bases between them. This chain's CDR3 is CASRKIEGTGELFF. CDR3 coding DNA: TGCGCCAGCAGAAAGATCGAGGGCACCGGGGAGCTGTTTTTT.

The chain joins TRBV27 to TRBJ1-2; 7 nucleotides agree with TRBD1. The germline V gene encodes CDR1 MNHEY and CDR2 SMNVEV (reference sequence). The CDR3 is 13 amino acids. Losses at the gene ends were 4 bases for V and 4 bases for J; bases not matched to a gene: 3. CDR3 region: CASSSGTAYGYTF. CDR3 in DNA: TGTGCCAGCAGTTCCGGGACAGCCTATGGCTACACCTTC.

V usage is TRBV5-1 and J usage is TRBJ2-3, with 8 bases fitting TRBD2. CDR3 size: 17 residues. CDR1 and CDR2 (germline): SGHRS, YFSETQ. After removal of 4 bases from V and 1 base from J, the junction contained 11 bases not matched to a gene. CDR3 sequence reads: CASSPASGGAGTDTQYF. CDR3 bases: TGCGCCAGCAGCCCGGCCAGCGGGGGCGCCGGCACAGATACGCAGTATTTT.

The chain couples TRBV5-1 to TRBJ2-1; a weak D match, TRBD2 (5 bases). Germline CDR1 is SGHRS and CDR2 is YFSETQ. Deletions cut 7 bases from V and 3 bases from J, with 17 bases between. This CDR3 has 15 residues. Written as DNA, the CDR3 is TGCGCCAGCTCTCCAACACTAGGCAGCTACAATGAGCAGTTCTTC. Translation gives CASSPTLGSYNEQFF.

The rearrangement links TRBV5-5 to TRBJ2-7, with 8 positions matching TRBD1. Germline V CDR1 and CDR2: SGHKS, YYEKEE (reference sequence). Trimming cost V 2 bases and J 9 bases; bases outside gene matches: 1. The CDR3 length is 11 residues. The CDR3 spells CASSFGQGQYF. The CDR3, as DNA: TGTGCCAGCAGCTTCGGACAGGGGCAGTACTTC.

This clone was seen just once. This chain joins TRBV6-6 and TRBJ1-1; TRBD1 matches at 10 bases. Germline CDR1 is MNHNY and CDR2 is SVGAGI (reference sequence). This CDR3 has 16 residues. V lost 6 bases, J lost 4 bases, and 11 bases stayed unmatched. CDR3 sequence (DNA): TGTGCCAGCAGGCAAGGGACAGGGGCTTTACCCACTGAAGCTTTCTTT. Its protein is CASRQGTGALPTEAFF.

The rearrangement joins TRBV7-2 to TRBJ2-1; 9 bases fit TRBD1. Germline lookup yields CDR1 SGHTA and CDR2 FQGNSA. The CDR3 has 18 residues. V lost 5 bases, J lost 8 bases, and 19 bases stayed unmatched. The CDR3 sequence: CASSPGGLRDRVLHEQFF. The CDR3 bases are TGTGCCAGCAGCCCGGGCGGCCTCAGGGACAGGGTCTTACATGAGCAGTTCTTC.

The chain recombines TRBV10-3 with TRBJ1-5, with 8 bases fitting TRBD1. From germline, CDR1 is ENHRY and CDR2 SYGVKD. Germline trimming cut 5 bases from V and 6 bases from J; bases unmatched to any gene: 6. The CDR3 has 14 amino acids. Here the CDR3 reads CAISLTGEVQPQHF. The CDR3 coding sequence is TGTGCCATCAGTCTGACAGGGGAGGTTCAGCCCCAGCATTTT.

The chain links TRBV10-1 to TRBJ1-1, with D uncertain. Germline assignment: CDR1 WNHNN and CDR2 SYGVQD (reference sequence). Trimming cost V 6 bases and J 1 base, with 12 bases left between them. This CDR3 comprises 14 residues. Here the CDR3 DNA reads TGCGCCAGCAGGTTAGCAGGACCGAACACTGAAGCTTTCTTT. Its protein is CASRLAGPNTEAFF.